This T cell receptor beta chain was found in a study of T cell clonality in common variable immunodeficiency. Diagnosis required reduced IgG, IgA and/or IgM with specific antibody deficiency. This CDR3 spans 15 amino acids. Looked up from germline, CDR1 is SNHLY and CDR2 is FYNNEI. Study-wide findings and caveats: Fewer deletions and N-nucleotide insertions were reportedly seen in common variable immunodeficiency TCR beta sequences.

In its sample, this clone was seen many times. What it binds is not known. Its ends do not fully match the called genes, so a read error is possible. Read coverage stops 3 residues before the CDR3 terminus; the germline J gene supplies the remainder. The protocol was immunoSEQ multiplex PCR, while the TCRdb copy is restricted to in-frame clones and leaves out a portion. The sample shows approximately 20,000 clones, none of them appearing just once. The material sequenced was peripheral blood mononuclear cells. This TCR derives from a human donor with common variable immunodeficiency. J is TRBJ2-1 and V is TRBV2; 10 bases align to TRBD1. The CDR3 reads CASSEGQGGYNEQFF. CDR3 bases read: TGTGCCAGCAGCGAAGGACAGGGGGGATACAATGAG.